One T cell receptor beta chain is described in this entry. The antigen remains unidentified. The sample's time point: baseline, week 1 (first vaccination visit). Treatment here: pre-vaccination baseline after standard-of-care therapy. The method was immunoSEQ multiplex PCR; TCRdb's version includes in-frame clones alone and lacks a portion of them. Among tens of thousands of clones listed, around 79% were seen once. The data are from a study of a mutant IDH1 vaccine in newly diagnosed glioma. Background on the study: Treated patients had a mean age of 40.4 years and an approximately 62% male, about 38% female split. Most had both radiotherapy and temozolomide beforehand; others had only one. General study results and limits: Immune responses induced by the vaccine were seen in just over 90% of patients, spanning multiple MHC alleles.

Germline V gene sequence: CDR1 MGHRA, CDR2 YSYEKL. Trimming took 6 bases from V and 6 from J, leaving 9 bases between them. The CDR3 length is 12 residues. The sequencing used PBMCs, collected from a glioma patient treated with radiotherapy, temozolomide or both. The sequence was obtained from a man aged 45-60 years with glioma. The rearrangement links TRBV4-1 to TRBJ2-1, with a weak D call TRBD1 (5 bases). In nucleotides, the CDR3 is TGCGCCAGCAGTTCAGGGTTCAATGAGCAGTTCTTC. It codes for CASSSGFNEQFF.